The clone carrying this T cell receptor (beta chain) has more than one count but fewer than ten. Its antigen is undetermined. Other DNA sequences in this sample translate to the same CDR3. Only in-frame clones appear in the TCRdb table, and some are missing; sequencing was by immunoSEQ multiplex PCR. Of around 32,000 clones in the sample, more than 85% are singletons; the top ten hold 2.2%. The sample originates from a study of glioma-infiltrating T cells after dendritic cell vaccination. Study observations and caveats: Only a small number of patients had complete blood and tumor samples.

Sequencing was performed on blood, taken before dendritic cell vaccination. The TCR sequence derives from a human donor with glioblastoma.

The CDR3 coding sequence is TGTGCCAGCAGCTTGAGGGGGACTGAAGCTTTCTTT. Amino acids: CASSLRGTEAFF. The V call is TRBV5-6, the J call TRBJ1-1; D may be TRBD1 (6 bases). The germline CDR1 and CDR2 sequences are SGHDT and YYEEEE. V dropped 1 base and J dropped 5 bases, with 6 bases sitting between them. The CDR3 is 12 amino acids.